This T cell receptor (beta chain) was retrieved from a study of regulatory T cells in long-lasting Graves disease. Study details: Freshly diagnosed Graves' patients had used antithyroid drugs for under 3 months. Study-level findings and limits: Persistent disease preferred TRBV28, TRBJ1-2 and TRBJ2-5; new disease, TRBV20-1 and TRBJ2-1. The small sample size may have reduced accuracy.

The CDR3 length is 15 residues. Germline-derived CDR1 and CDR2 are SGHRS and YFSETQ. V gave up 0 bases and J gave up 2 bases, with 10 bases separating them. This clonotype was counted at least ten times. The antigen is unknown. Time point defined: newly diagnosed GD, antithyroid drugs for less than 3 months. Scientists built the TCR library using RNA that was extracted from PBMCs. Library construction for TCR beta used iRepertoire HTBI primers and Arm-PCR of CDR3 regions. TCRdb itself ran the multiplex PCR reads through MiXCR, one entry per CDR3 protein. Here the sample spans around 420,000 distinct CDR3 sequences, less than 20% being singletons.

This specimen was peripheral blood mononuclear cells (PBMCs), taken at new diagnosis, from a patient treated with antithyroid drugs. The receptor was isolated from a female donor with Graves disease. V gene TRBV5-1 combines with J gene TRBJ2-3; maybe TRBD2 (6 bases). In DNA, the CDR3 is TGCGCCAGCAGCTTGGCCGGGACTGCCACAGATACGCAGTATTTT. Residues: CASSLAGTATDTQYF.